This T cell receptor beta chain came from a study of cytomegalovirus exposure and HLA in healthy donors. Study results and caveats: Accurate prediction of HLA-A and HLA-B alleles (for most subjects) was reportedly achieved from TCR beta sequences. It was 160 or so TCR beta chains that were listed as cytomegalovirus-associated. Rare sequences made up most TCRs, while some public TCRs were found in many donors.

This clone was observed a few times. Its specificity is not known. With 60 Vbeta and 13 Jbeta primers, the PCR was carried out. The table came from immunoSEQ multiplex PCR; TCRdb's copy has only in-frame clones and leaves some out. Among 100,000 to 120,000 clones listed, approximately 80% were seen once. This receptor was identified in a woman aged 60-75 years in good health and CMV-seropositive. Sequencing used PBMCs.

Here the CDR3 reads CAWSPSGGSNEKLFF. The DNA for the CDR3 is TGTGCCTGGAGTCCGTCCGGGGGGTCTAATGAAAAACTGTTTTTT. The V gene is TRBV30, the J gene TRBJ1-4; a weak D match, TRBD1 (5 bases). Germline lookup yields CDR1 GTSNPN and CDR2 SVGIG (reference sequence). This CDR3 contains 15 residues. Trimming removed 2 bases from V and 3 bases from J, with 13 bases in between.